These 20 T cell receptor beta chains were all obtained from the same sample, sequenced in a study of CD8 T cells in ankylosing spondylitis. TCRdb re-derived calls from the 5' RACE reads in MiXCR, one entry per CDR3 protein. The table records around 130,000 distinct CDR3 sequences, approximately 14% of them present only once. Sequenced: blood, either unsorted or a sorted T cell fraction (not recorded which). The origin of the receptors is a female donor with ankylosing spondylitis or in good health (not recorded which).

The V and J genes are TRBV7-2 and TRBJ2-7; D assignment may be TRBD1 or TRBD2 (5 bases each). The germline CDR1 and CDR2 sequences are SGHTA and FQGNSA. V was cut by 5 bases and J by 2 bases, with 16 bases left in between. This CDR3 region has 15 residues. As DNA, the CDR3 is TGTGCCAGCAGCCGAGGTCGGGGCATAACCTACGAGCAGTACTTC. It encodes CASSRGRGITYEQYF.

The CDR3 nucleotides are TGTGCCAGCAGGGTCGGGACTAGCGGGAAGCGGGAGACCCAGTACTTC. This codes for CASRVGTSGKRETQYF. The chain has TRBV12-3 or TRBV12-4 and TRBJ2-5; the match to TRBD2 covers 13 bases. The CDR3 loop spans 16 amino acids. Trimming took 6 bases from V and 5 from J; bases not matched to a gene: 9.

The chain recombines TRBV29-1 with TRBJ2-7; TRBD1 agrees at 7 bases. CDR3 length: 13 amino acids. V was clipped by 7 bases and J by 0 bases; unmatched bases: 6. Germline CDR1 SQVTM, CDR2 ANQGSEA. The CDR3 reads CSANRGNSYEQYF. CDR3 nucleotide sequence: TGCAGCGCCAACAGGGGAAACTCCTACGAGCAGTACTTC.

Only a few counts were recorded for this clonotype. The chain joins TRBV12-3 or TRBV12-4 to TRBJ2-1, with unresolved D. The CDR3 has 14 residues. Trimming pared 2 bases from V and 7 bases from J, leaving 12 bases between. The CDR3 nucleotides are TGTGCCAGCAGTTTAACCCCCGACGGAAATGAGCAGTTCTTC. Translated: CASSLTPDGNEQFF.

This clonotype came up a few times. The chain combines TRBV7-8 with TRBJ1-3; 12 bases match TRBD1. This CDR3 region has 16 residues. With V trimmed by 5 bases and J by 4 bases, 6 bases remained unmatched. The germline gives CDR1 SGHVS, CDR2 FQNEAQ. CDR3 in amino acids: CASSPGQGAFGNTIYF. DNA for the CDR3: TGTGCCAGCAGCCCGGGACAGGGGGCTTTCGGAAACACCATATATTTT.

This clonotype was counted between two and nine times. The V and J genes are TRBV7-8 and TRBJ2-3, with TRBD2 matching 11 bases. CDR1 and CDR2 from the germline V gene are SGHVS and FQNEAQ. The CDR3 is 15 amino acids. V shed 4 bases and J 10 bases; nucleotides not matched to a gene: 10. CDR3 in DNA: TGTGCCAGCAGCTCTAGCGGGGGGACCTTCAAGGCGCAGTATTTT. This gives the protein CASSSSGGTFKAQYF.

This chain links TRBV7-2 with TRBJ1-5; the D is unclear. V lost 3 bases, J lost 1 base, and 10 bases lay in between. The CDR3 is 15 residues long. Germline assignment: CDR1 SGHTA and CDR2 FQGNSA. The CDR3 DNA reads as TGTGCCAGCAGCTTTTCCGGTGTCAGCAATCAGCCCCAGCATTTT. Its translation: CASSFSGVSNQPQHF.

This chain links TRBV19 with TRBJ2-7; 7 bases line up with TRBD2. Per the germline V gene, CDR1 is LNHDA and CDR2 is SQIVND (reference sequence). The ends lost 3 bases at V and 2 bases at J; junction bases unmatched: 7. The CDR3 runs 15 residues. The CDR3 region has the DNA TGTGCCAGTAGTATGGGCGGGAGCAGTCCCTACGAGCAGTACTTC. Its translation is CASSMGGSSPYEQYF.

This clonotype was recorded many times. This sequence joins TRBV20-1 and TRBJ2-7, with 9 bases lining up with TRBD2. Trimming cost V 4 bases and J 2 bases; bases outside gene matches: 6. The CDR3 totals 14 residues. Germline V gene lookup returns CDR1 DFQATT and CDR2 SNEGSKA (reference sequence). The DNA of the CDR3 is TGCAGTGCTACAGTGGGACTAGCCGCCTACGAGCAGTACTTC. Translating it yields CSATVGLAAYEQYF.

The chain joins TRBV7-4 to TRBJ1-3; tentative D call: TRBD1 (5 bases). Germline V gene sequence: CDR1 SGHVT, CDR2 SQSDAQ. The CDR3 is 17 residues long. The germline V and J ends were trimmed by 5 bases and 3 bases, with 20 bases remaining between them. The CDR3 nucleotides are TGTGCCAGCAGCCCGATTTCCGTGGGGCTATTTGGAAACACCATATATTTT. This gives the protein CASSPISVGLFGNTIYF.

A few counts support this clonotype. This chain connects TRBV6-5 to TRBJ2-2; TRBD2 matches at 11 bases. J was trimmed by 0 bases and V by 5 bases; bases with no gene match: 20. CDR3 length: 22 amino acids. Germline loops: CDR1 MNHEY, CDR2 SVGAGI. The DNA of the CDR3 is TGTGCCAGCAGTCCGGGGACTAGCGGATACATGCTGCAGTACGCGAACACCGGGGAGCTGTTTTTT. Its translation is CASSPGTSGYMLQYANTGELFF.

The chain carries TRBV29-1 and TRBJ2-3, with D possibly matching TRBD1 (6 bases). With 0 bases removed from V and 7 bases from J, the gap between germline ends came to 23 bases. Germline V gene lookup returns CDR1 SQVTM and CDR2 ANQGSEA. The CDR3 contains 17 residues. This CDR3 is CSVEDITGTLLGYTQYF. In DNA, the CDR3 is TGCAGCGTTGAAGATATTACAGGGACCCTGCTAGGATATACGCAGTATTTT.

This clonotype was found many times. This chain joins TRBV10-3 and TRBJ2-3, with D possibly TRBD2 on 5 matching bases. The CDR3 runs 12 residues. V lost 8 bases to trimming and J lost 2 bases, with 8 bases between them. Germline lookup yields CDR1 ENHRY and CDR2 SYGVKD. Written as DNA, the CDR3 is TGTGCCATCGCTAGCCTCACAGATACGCAGTATTTT. Translating it yields CAIASLTDTQYF.

This clonotype appeared many times. V gene TRBV20-1 combines with J gene TRBJ2-5, with D possibly being TRBD1 (5 bases). Germline V gene data show CDR1 as DFQATT and CDR2 as SNEGSKA (reference sequence). CDR3 length equals 13 residues. The V and J ends lost 4 bases and 3 bases respectively, with 12 bases between them. The CDR3 DNA sequence: TGCAGTGCTACCTTCACAGGAAAAGAGACCCAGTACTTC. It encodes CSATFTGKETQYF.

This clonotype was detected many times. This chain links TRBV2 with TRBJ2-7; D might be TRBD1 or TRBD2, each matching 5 bases. Germline-derived CDR1 and CDR2 are SNHLY and FYNNEI. The CDR3 has 12 residues. V lost 6 bases and J lost 9, with 15 bases in between. In nucleotides, the CDR3 is TGTGCCAGCAGCCTAGCCAGGGAGTGGCAGTACTTC. It yields the protein CASSLAREWQYF.

V and J are TRBV3-1 and TRBJ2-4, with D possibly being TRBD2 (6 bases). Trimming stripped 4 bases from V and 2 bases from J, with 15 bases between. Germline V CDR1 and CDR2: LGHDT, YNNKEL (reference sequence). The CDR3 spans 16 residues. CDR3 region: CASSPNLGGTKNIQYF. The CDR3 DNA reads as TGTGCCAGCAGCCCCAACCTGGGGGGTACCAAAAACATTCAGTACTTC.

The V call is TRBV20-1, the J call TRBJ2-3; maybe TRBD2 (5 bases). Germline values: CDR1 DFQATT, CDR2 SNEGSKA (reference sequence). The V gene lost 6 bases and the J gene lost 2 bases, with 12 bases spanning the gap. The CDR3 covers 13 residues. Here the CDR3 reads CSAIERLTDTQYF. As DNA, the CDR3 is TGCAGTGCGATCGAGCGGCTCACAGATACGCAGTATTTT.

This chain links TRBV5-1 with TRBJ2-1; possible D gene TRBD2, 6 bases. This CDR3 spans 15 amino acids. Deletions cut 4 bases from V and 0 bases from J, with 11 bases between. CDR1 is SGHRS and CDR2 is YFSETQ in the germline V gene. The DNA of the CDR3 is TGCGCCAGCAGCGAGGACGGGAGCTCCTACAATGAGCAGTTCTTC. It translates to CASSEDGSSYNEQFF.

The V call is TRBV7-6, the J call TRBJ2-7; the match to TRBD2 covers 9 bases. The CDR3 runs to 15 residues. Trimming cost V 1 base and J 4 bases; bases outside gene matches: 5. Germline V gene lookup returns CDR1 SGHVS and CDR2 FNYEAQ. The CDR3 DNA reads as TGTGCCAGCAGCTTAGGCGGGGGGGCCGCATACGAGCAGTACTTC. This translates into CASSLGGGAAYEQYF.

V gene TRBV10-3 combines with J gene TRBJ2-3; 7 positions agree with TRBD2. CDR1 and CDR2 from the germline V gene are ENHRY and SYGVKD. V lost 7 bases, J lost 6 bases, and 16 bases stayed unmatched. The CDR3 contains 16 residues. Written as DNA, the CDR3 is TGTGCCATCACTGCGTCAAGCGGGATAGCGGCGGATACGCAGTATTTT. Translation: CAITASSGIAADTQYF.